The rows below give T cell receptor beta chains drawn from one sample of a study of T cell repertoires in aging, cancer and after chemotherapy. One entry per CDR3 protein results from TCRdb running MiXCR on the multiplex PCR reads. The data show approximately 20,000 distinct CDR3 sequences, 35% to 40% seen once. Sequencing was performed on blood. These receptors were taken from a human donor with a solid tumor. Both conserved end residues are part of each CDR3. A D gene is named only where the DNA matches it firmly. Size values are once, few and many counts, or a class for expanded clones, and some rows have none.

d_gene	v_gene	j_gene	abundance	CDR3aa	CDR3nt
TRBD1	TRBV6-2/TRBV6-3	TRBJ1-2	-	CASSWTGDNYGYTF	TGTGCCAGCAGTTGGACAGGGGATAACTATGGCTACACCTTC
TRBD1	TRBV18	TRBJ1-4	few	CASSPLSGTANEKLFF	TGTGCCAGCTCACCACTCTCCGGGACAGCGAATGAAAAACTGTTTTTT
-	TRBV29-1	TRBJ2-1	medium-sized	CSVHTTGRTYNEQFF	TGCAGCGTCCATACGACAGGGAGGACCTACAATGAGCAGTTCTTC
TRBD1	TRBV29-1	TRBJ1-4	-	CSVGRGLNEKLFF	TGCAGCGTCGGCAGGGGGTTGAATGAAAAACTGTTTTTT
-	TRBV11-2	TRBJ2-5	-	CASSPRYQETQYF	TGTGCCAGCAGCCCTAGGTACCAAGAGACCCAGTACTTC
-	TRBV6-1	TRBJ1-2	few	CASSARQRGYTF	TGTGCCAGCAGTGCACGGCAACGTGGCTACACCTTC
-	TRBV29-1	TRBJ2-7	-	CSVGGASSSYEQYF	TGCAGCGTTGGGGGGGCGTCTAGCTCCTACGAGCAGTACTTC
-	TRBV10-1	TRBJ2-5	few	CASSEGRIQETQYF	TGCGCCAGCAGTGAAGGACGGATACAAGAGACCCAGTACTTC
TRBD2	TRBV29-1	TRBJ2-5	medium-sized	CSVKTSGGPQETQYF	TGCAGCGTGAAGACTAGCGGGGGGCCTCAAGAGACCCAGTACTTC
-	TRBV6-1	TRBJ1-5	medium-sized	CASSEEVTGNQPQHF	TGTGCCAGCAGTGAAGAGGTAACGGGTAATCAGCCCCAGCATTTT
TRBD2	TRBV27	TRBJ2-3	-	CASSLRTSATDTQYF	TGTGCCAGCAGTCTTCGGACTAGCGCCACAGATACGCAGTATTTT
-	TRBV19	TRBJ1-5	-	CASSMAYEGNQTQHF	TGTGCCAGTAGTATGGCTTACGAGGGCAATCAGACCCAGCATTTT
-	TRBV6-5	TRBJ1-1	-	CASSYGEGIGAFF	TGTGCCAGCAGTTACGGAGAAGGGATCGGAGCTTTCTTT
-	TRBV6-5	TRBJ1-5	-	CASSFRGPHQPQHF	TGTGCCAGCAGCTTCAGAGGGCCGCATCAGCCCCAGCATTTT
-	TRBV7-2	TRBJ1-6	-	CASSSGLISSPLHF	TGTGCCAGCAGCTCGGGACTTATCAGTTCACCCCTCCACTTT
-	TRBV30	TRBJ2-1	-	CAWSVTARGHNEQFF	TGTGCCTGGAGTGTAACGGCGAGGGGCCACAATGAGCAGTTCTTC
-	TRBV6-5	TRBJ1-6	few	CASSPMGGPTSPLHF	TGTGCCAGCAGTCCCATGGGAGGGCCAACCTCACCCCTCCACTTT
-	TRBV19	TRBJ1-5	medium-sized	CASSSREQGPWQPQHF	TGTGCCAGTAGTAGCCGCGAGCAGGGGCCTTGGCAGCCCCAGCATTTT
-	TRBV5-6	TRBJ2-7	few	CASSFGSRYEQYF	TGTGCCAGCAGCTTCGGCTCGCGCTACGAGCAGTACTTC
-	TRBV24-1	TRBJ1-2	-	CATSDIRNYGYTF	TGTGCCACCAGTGACATAAGAAACTATGGCTACACCTTC
TRBD2	TRBV7-2	TRBJ2-1	-	CASSLFGRAANEQFF	TGTGCCAGCAGCTTATTCGGGAGGGCCGCTAATGAGCAGTTCTTC
-	TRBV5-5	TRBJ1-1	-	CASSFLRGAGSEAFF	TGTGCCAGCAGCTTCCTAAGGGGCGCGGGCTCCGAAGCTTTCTTT
TRBD2	TRBV7-2	TRBJ2-3	-	CASSTAGTSGTDTQYF	TGTGCCAGCAGCACCGCCGGGACTAGCGGCACAGATACGCAGTATTTT
-	TRBV19	TRBJ1-2	few	CASSIDGRNFYGYTF	TGTGCCAGTAGTATAGATGGCAGAAACTTCTATGGCTACACCTTC
TRBD1	TRBV19	TRBJ2-7	medium-sized	CATREGQGVYEQYF	TGTGCCACCCGAGAGGGACAGGGTGTCTACGAGCAGTACTTC
-	TRBV7-2	TRBJ2-7	-	CASSLARGSMHEQYF	TGTGCCAGCAGCTTAGCAAGGGGGAGCATGCACGAGCAGTACTTC
-	TRBV12-3/TRBV12-4	TRBJ2-1	-	CASSHGDNEQFF	TGTGCCAGCAGCCATGGGGACAATGAGCAGTTCTTC
-	TRBV27	TRBJ2-7	few	CASSSSRGQDEQYF	TGTGCCAGCAGCTCTTCGCGGGGTCAGGACGAGCAGTACTTC
-	TRBV6-6	TRBJ2-1	few	CASILGGAGYNEQFF	TGTGCCAGCATCCTAGGGGGGGCCGGCTACAATGAGCAGTTCTTC
-	TRBV27	TRBJ2-1	-	CASRTGVSSYNEQFF	TGTGCCAGCAGGACGGGGGTTAGCTCCTACAATGAGCAGTTCTTC
-	TRBV5-4	TRBJ2-3	-	CASSSRRGGRADTQYF	TGTGCCAGCAGCTCCCGGAGGGGGGGGAGGGCAGATACGCAGTATTTT
-	TRBV18	TRBJ2-2	few	CASSPRDPNTGELFF	TGTGCCAGCTCACCCCGGGACCCGAACACCGGGGAGCTGTTTTTT